A single sample gave rise to the 21 T cell receptor beta chains below, sequenced in a study of CD8+CD57+ T cells in acquired aplastic anemia. Patients who underwent sequencing had shown CD8+CD57+ cell expansion by flow cytometry. CDR3 and TCR beta VDJ profiling relied on genomic DNA as the template. TCRdb re-called the reads with MiXCR, one entry per CDR3 protein. Of about 150,000 distinct CDR3 sequences listed, roughly half are singletons. The material sequenced was sorted CD4+, CD8+, or CD8+CD57+ T cells (not recorded which) from PBMCs. These receptors all stem from a human donor with aplastic anemia.

Turning to this clonotype: This may come from a read error, since a much larger clone is one base off. This CDR3 is CASRPPGTVYNEQFF. CDR3 nucleotide sequence: TGTGCCAGCAGGCCTCCCGGGACAGTCTACAATGAGCAGTTCTTC. The J gene is TRBJ2-1, the V gene TRBV12-3 or TRBV12-4, with 7 bases fitting TRBD1. V was clipped by 6 bases and J by 3 bases; unmatched bases: 8. The CDR3 totals 15 residues.

This clonotype was counted many times. V and J are TRBV12-3 or TRBV12-4 and TRBJ2-2, with 8 positions matching TRBD2. The CDR3 is 16 amino acids. The trim removed 6 bases at V and 4 bases at J, leaving 10 bases unmatched. This CDR3 is CASSPSGGWSTGELFF. CDR3 bases: TGTGCCAGCAGCCCCTCGGGGGGGTGGTCCACCGGGGAGCTGTTTTTT.

The V call is TRBV29-1, the J call TRBJ1-1; D not resolved. Trimming shortened V by 1 base and J by 2 bases, and 8 bases separated the two germline ends. CDR1 SQVTM and CDR2 ANQGSEA come from the germline V gene. This CDR3 has 13 residues. The CDR3 loop is CSVEVDGNTEAFF. The CDR3 region has the DNA TGCAGCGTTGAAGTGGACGGTAACACTGAAGCTTTCTTT. The variable domain in full, completed from reference TRBV29-1 and TRBJ1-1, reads SAVISQKPSRDICQRGTSLTIQCQVDSQVTMMFWYRQQPGQSLTLIATANQGSEATYESGFVIDKFPISRPNLTFSTLTVSNMSPEDSSIYLCSVEVDGNTEAFFGQGTRLTVV.

In this sample, this clonotype turned up many times. This sequence joins TRBV14 and TRBJ2-1; 9 bases are shared with TRBD2. V was clipped by 5 bases and J by 9 bases; unmatched bases: 11. CDR1 is SGHDN, CDR2 FVKESK, per germline. The length of the CDR3 is 15 residues. The CDR3 protein is CASSTSSGSYGEQFF. DNA of the CDR3: TGTGCCAGCAGCACAAGTAGCGGGAGTTACGGTGAGCAGTTCTTC.

This chain connects TRBV29-1 to TRBJ2-2; TRBD1 matches 9 bases. CDR3 length equals 13 residues. CDR1 is SQVTM and CDR2 is ANQGSEA in the germline V gene. V lost 3 bases to trimming and J lost 6 bases; unmatched junction nucleotides: 2. DNA of the CDR3: TGCAGCGTTGACGGGACAGGGTCCGGGGAGCTGTTTTTT. As protein: CSVDGTGSGELFF.

This clonotype was recorded at least ten times. A single base separates this from a much larger clone, so it may be a read error. V usage is TRBV10-3 and J usage is TRBJ1-1; D might be TRBD1 (5 bases). This CDR3 contains 14 residues. Per the germline V gene, CDR1 is ENHRY and CDR2 is SYGVKD. CDR3 bases: TGTGCCATCAGTGTAGCAGGGCCGAACACTGAAGCTTCCTTT. As protein: CAISVAGPNTEASF.

This clonotype was recorded at least ten times. This chain links TRBV9 with TRBJ2-7; 9 nucleotides align to TRBD1. CDR1 SGDLS and CDR2 YYNGEE come from the germline V gene. V shed 4 bases, J shed 0 bases, and the junction held 8 bases outside the gene matches. The CDR3 is made up of 16 amino acids. The DNA of the CDR3 is TGTGCCAGCAGCATCACAGGGGGCTTTGACTCCTACGAGCAGTACTTC. This encodes CASSITGGFDSYEQYF.

This rearrangement joins TRBV7-9 to TRBJ1-2, with D possibly being TRBD1 (5 bases). CDR1 and CDR2 from the germline V gene are SEHNR and FQNEAQ (reference sequence). Trimming removed 3 bases from V and 7 bases from J, with 15 bases in between. There are 14 residues in the CDR3. In DNA, the CDR3 is TGTGCCAGCAGCTTCCTTTCGGGGCAGGCTGGCTACACCTTC. Its protein product is CASSFLSGQAGYTF.

The CDR3 is CASSGLAEQFF. The CDR3 bases are TGTGCCAGCAGCGGGCTGGCTGAGCAGTTCTTC. The genes are TRBV7-8 and TRBJ2-1; D is uncertain. The CDR3 runs 11 residues. The germline V gene encodes CDR1 SGHVS and CDR2 FQNEAQ. V lost 5 bases and J 9 bases, leaving 8 bases between the germline ends.

This clonotype was found many times. The chain couples TRBV5-1 to TRBJ1-2; D may be TRBD1 (6 bases). V was pared by 0 bases and J by 6 bases, with 12 bases between. CDR3 size: 14 residues. Germline lookup yields CDR1 SGHRS and CDR2 YFSETQ. CDR3 coding DNA: TGCGCCAGCAGCTTGGCACAGGGTTTGGATGGCTACACCTTC. As protein: CASSLAQGLDGYTF.

This clonotype was seen only once. The chain is built from TRBV29-1 and TRBJ1-1, with 10 bases identical to TRBD1. V shed 1 base and J 3 bases; nucleotides not matched to a gene: 8. Per germline, CDR1 SQVTM and CDR2 ANQGSEA. This CDR3 comprises 16 residues. CDR3 sequence (DNA): TGCAGCGTTGAAGCCGACAGGGGGCGCGGGGACACTGAAGCTTTCTTT. Translating it yields CSVEADRGRGDTEAFF.

This clonotype has more than one count but fewer than ten. A read error may be the cause here, since a much bigger clone is one base away. The chain uses TRBV14 and TRBJ2-3, with 9 bases fitting TRBD2. The CDR3 consists of 16 residues. The ends lost 4 bases at V and 5 bases at J; junction bases unmatched: 10. In germline, CDR1 is SGHDN, CDR2 FVKESK. In DNA, the CDR3 is TGTGCCAGCAGCCGACGGCGCGGGGGGGCCTTAGATACGCAGTATTTT. Protein product: CASSRRRGGALDTQYF.

This chain joins TRBV29-1 and TRBJ1-1; a weak D match, TRBD1 (6 bases). Trimming took off 6 bases at V and 3 bases at J, with 14 bases between the two ends. CDR3 length: 13 amino acids. Germline CDR1 reads SQVTM; CDR2 reads ANQGSEA. The CDR3 DNA follows: TGCAGCGTCACAGGGACATTCGACACTGAAGCTTTCTTT. Its translation is CSVTGTFDTEAFF. The entire variable domain, with the rest obtained from reference TRBV29-1 and TRBJ1-1, is as follows: SAVISQKPSRDICQRGTSLTIQCQVDSQVTMMFWYRQQPGQSLTLIATANQGSEATYESGFVIDKFPISRPNLTFSTLTVSNMSPEDSSIYLCSVTGTFDTEAFFGQGTRLTVV.

The gene calls are TRBV29-1 and TRBJ2-7; TRBD1 matches at 7 bases. V lost 6 bases to trimming and J lost 0 bases; unmatched junction nucleotides: 8. This CDR3 spans 14 amino acids. Per the germline V gene, CDR1 is SQVTM and CDR2 is ANQGSEA. The CDR3 DNA is TGCAGCGTGTCAGGGGGACAGATCTCCTACGAGCAGTACTTC. It translates to CSVSGGQISYEQYF.

The chain has TRBV29-1 and TRBJ2-7; D unresolved. The CDR3 length is 12 residues. V lost 4 bases, J lost 2 bases, and 9 bases lay in between. CDR1 SQVTM and CDR2 ANQGSEA come from the germline V gene. The CDR3 nucleotides are TGCAGCGTTGCTCGTACACCCTACGAGCAGTACTTC. Translating it yields CSVARTPYEQYF.

As concerns this clonotype: Because it lacks the conserved phenylalanine or tryptophan at the end, this CDR3 is likely a read error. No DNA is shown, since the ends of the CDR3 on it are uncertain; the CDR3 is the one TCRdb lists. This chain uses TRBV12-3 or TRBV12-4 with TRBJ1-5; the D call TRBD1 from the table was never checked on the DNA. The CDR3 length equals 16 residues, ends included. CDR3 sequence: CASSLATGVVIQPPHL.

The chain links TRBV25-1 to TRBJ2-3; tentatively, D is TRBD1 (5 bases). Per germline, CDR1 MGHDK and CDR2 SYGVNS. V gave up 1 base and J gave up 1 base, with 12 bases separating them. The CDR3 has 16 residues. The CDR3 here is CASSEWIRVGTDTQYF. DNA for the CDR3: TGTGCCAGCAGTGAATGGATCAGGGTTGGCACAGATACGCAGTATTTT.

The rearrangement joins TRBV20-1 to TRBJ1-4; weak D call: TRBD1 (6 bases). The CDR3 length is 14 residues. Trimming left V 2 bases short and J 7 bases short, with 14 bases between. Germline V gives CDR1 DFQATT, CDR2 SNEGSKA (reference sequence). CDR3 residues: CSARSGRGAEKLFF. CDR3 in DNA: TGCAGTGCTAGAAGCGGCAGGGGCGCTGAAAAACTGTTTTTT.

This chain uses TRBV7-2 with TRBJ1-2, with TRBD1 identical over 8 bases. The V gene's germline CDR1 is SGHTA and CDR2 FQGNSA. The CDR3 length is 14 residues. V shed 1 base, J shed 7 bases, and the junction held 5 bases outside the gene matches. Written as DNA, the CDR3 is TGTGCCAGCAGCTTAGGACAGGGGATTCGTGGCTACACCTTC. Translation gives CASSLGQGIRGYTF.

This clonotype has at least ten counts. The chain uses TRBV20-1 and TRBJ2-1, with D perhaps being TRBD1 or TRBD2 (5 bases each). CDR3 length equals 14 residues. Trimming removed 6 bases from V and 0 bases from J, with 12 bases in between. Germline V gene sequence: CDR1 DFQATT, CDR2 SNEGSKA (reference sequence). The chain's CDR3 is CSATRGSSYNEQFF. In DNA form, the CDR3 reads TGCAGTGCCACTAGGGGATCCTCCTACAATGAGCAGTTCTTC.

The sample holds a few counts of this clonotype. The J gene is TRBJ1-5, the V gene TRBV19; 12 nucleotides line up with TRBD1. CDR1 is LNHDA, CDR2 SQIVND, per germline (reference sequence). The CDR3 is made up of 15 amino acids. Unmatched junction bases numbered 8, after V lost 8 bases and J lost 6 bases. The CDR3 DNA is TGTGCCAGTTTTCCGGGACAGGGGGCGCGTCAGCCCCAGCATTTT. It is translated as CASFPGQGARQPQHF. Based on the CDR3 plus reference TRBV19 and TRBJ1-5, the full variable domain is DGGITQSPKYLFRKEGQNVTLSCEQNLNHDAMYWYRQDPGQGLRLIYYSQIVNDFQKGDIAEGYSVSREKKESFPLTVTSAQKNPTAFYLCASFPGQGARQPQHFGDGTRLSIL.